The subject of this entry is one TCR beta chain. This entry is derived from a study of blood T cell repertoires in COVID-19. Turning to the study itself: The origin of the acute and convalescent COVID-19 samples was the United States, Italy and Spain.

V dropped 1 base and J dropped 0 bases, with 19 bases sitting between them. The CDR3 is 18 residues long. Per germline, CDR1 SGDLS and CDR2 YYNGEE. Here immunoSEQ multiplex PCR was the method, and the copy in TCRdb shows in-frame clones only, minus some. The sample lists 200,000 to 250,000 clones, approximately 91% occurring once. This sequence originates from a man aged 55 to 70 who had recovered from COVID-19. The sample comprised peripheral blood. J is TRBJ2-5 and V is TRBV9; D not certain. This chain's CDR3 is CASSVSSGAALNQETQYF. CDR3 DNA: TGTGCCAGCAGCGTAAGTTCAGGCGCAGCTCTTAACCAAGAGACCCAGTACTTC.